This entry features one TCR beta chain sequence. UMI-labeled TRB cDNA libraries were prepared by 5' RACE. TCRdb re-called the 5' RACE reads, yielding one record per CDR3 amino acid sequence without DNA. The sample table sets out fewer than 95,000 distinct CDR3 sequences. This specimen belongs to a study of CXCR3-negative and CXCR3-positive naive CD8 T cells. Germline loops: CDR1 SEHNR, CDR2 FQNEAQ (reference sequence). CDR3 length: 13 residues. This sequence was found in a human donor in good health. Some clones in this sample may be carry-over from other donors' samples. The rearrangement links TRBV7-9 to TRBJ2-1; the TCRdb call, TRBD2, lacks DNA for checking. The sample taken for sequencing was naive CXCR3- CD8+ T cells from blood. Subset in this sample: CD45RO-CCR7+CD27+CD95- naive CD8+ T cells lacking CXCR3 (TNR3-). CDR3 sequence reads: CASSPPAYNEQFF.